This TCR beta chain derives from a study of cytomegalovirus exposure and HLA in healthy donors. Study-wide results and caveats: Later on, an analysis showed TCR association rates differing by HLA locus, with DRB1 the most and HLA-C the fewest. For TCR beta chains, V- and J-gene trimming was later linked to a missense DCLRE1C variant. The classifier, whose performance was assessed in both the original and validation cohorts, reportedly diagnosed cytomegalovirus status with high specificity and sensitivity. Earlier analysis looked at TCR beta V segments, and most were productive about 87% or about 30% of the time.

On this clone: Its antigen remains unknown.

The PCR used 60 Vbeta and 13 Jbeta primers. The table came from immunoSEQ multiplex PCR; TCRdb's copy has only in-frame clones and leaves some out. This table has about 260,000 clones, 84% appearing once. The sample taken for sequencing was PBMCs. The source of this sequence is a woman aged 35 to 49 in good health and CMV-seropositive.

CDR3 DNA: TGTGCCAGCAGTTTGGCGCCAGCGGGAACGAATGAGCAGTTCTTC. Protein product: CASSLAPAGTNEQFF. The rearrangement joins TRBV28 to TRBJ2-1, with 7 bases lining up with TRBD2. With V trimmed by 3 bases and J by 7 bases, 9 bases remained unmatched. Germline assignment: CDR1 MDHEN and CDR2 SYDVKM. The CDR3 has 15 amino acids.